Listed below are T cell receptor beta chains from one sample, sequenced in a study of T cell responses to AZD1222 COVID-19 vaccine. Measured with immunoSEQ multiplex PCR; TCRdb has only the in-frame clones, and not every one. Of approximately 170,000 clones in the sample, roughly 90% were seen once. Sequencing used peripheral blood, obtained on day 0 of AZD1222 vaccination. The origin of the receptors is an adult in good health. CDR3s include the opening cysteine and the closing phenylalanine or tryptophan. A D gene is named only where the DNA matches it firmly. Only some rows state a clone size, as once, few, many or a class for expanded clones.

V,J,D,size,CDR3,DNA
TRBV28,TRBJ1-4,.,.,CATESPPGEGGEKLFF,TGTGCCACCGAGTCCCCGCCCGGGGAGGGGGGTGAAAAACTGTTTTTT
TRBV5-1,TRBJ2-3,TRBD2,.,CASSLELAGVGTDTQYF,TGCGCCAGCAGCTTGGAGCTAGCGGGAGTCGGCACAGATACGCAGTATTTT
TRBV28,TRBJ1-1,.,.,CASSLFGGVGAEAFF,TGTGCCAGCAGTTTATTTGGGGGTGTAGGGGCTGAAGCTTTCTTT
TRBV18,TRBJ2-4,.,.,CASSPGTGLAKNIQYF,TGTGCCAGCTCACCAGGCACGGGGCTAGCCAAAAACATTCAGTACTTC
TRBV2,TRBJ2-5,.,.,CASSRERSQYF,TGTGCCAGCAGTCGGGAGAGGTCCCAGTACTTC
TRBV7-2,TRBJ2-2,.,.,CASTPPGTWGSGELFF,TGTGCCAGCACCCCCCCCGGGACTTGGGGGTCCGGGGAGCTGTTTTTT
TRBV11-3,TRBJ1-3,.,once,CASSARGEGVRNTIYF,TGTGCCAGCAGCGCCCGAGGGGAGGGTGTAAGAAACACCATATATTTT
TRBV2,TRBJ2-7,TRBD1,.,CASSPDRGLYEQYF,TGTGCCAGCAGTCCTGACAGGGGATTATACGAGCAGTACTTC
TRBV28,TRBJ2-1,.,.,CASSTGSYNEQFF,TGTGCCAGCAGCACAGGGTCCTACAATGAGCAGTTCTTC
TRBV3-1/TRBV3-2,TRBJ1-5,.,.,CARVPGGCRNQPQHF,TGTGCCAGAGTGCCAGGCGGGTGTCGCAATCAGCCCCAGCATTTT
TRBV28,TRBJ2-2,TRBD1,.,CASSTGGAVLGELFF,TGTGCCAGCAGCACAGGGGGCGCAGTCCTCGGGGAGCTGTTTTTT
TRBV19,TRBJ1-2,TRBD1,few,CASSMGGQDYGYTF,TGTGCCAGTAGTATGGGGGGACAGGACTATGGCTACACCTTC
TRBV4-2,TRBJ2-1,.,.,CASSQELTANEQFF,TGTGCCAGCAGCCAAGAATTGACCGCCAATGAGCAGTTCTTC
TRBV12-3/TRBV12-4,TRBJ2-3,TRBD2,.,CAAGTSGRDTQYF,TGTGCGGCCGGGACTAGCGGGAGAGATACGCAGTATTTT
TRBV11-2,TRBJ2-3,.,.,CASSLRVSADTQYF,TGTGCCAGCAGCCTCAGGGTTTCGGCAGATACGCAGTATTTT
TRBV11-3,TRBJ2-7,.,.,CATRDGSYEQYF,TGTGCCACCCGGGACGGATCCTACGAGCAGTACTTC
TRBV28,TRBJ1-4,.,once,CAINPTGILFF,TGTGCCATCAACCCCACTGGAATCTTGTTTTTT
TRBV7-9,TRBJ1-3,.,.,CASSLGPSGNTIYF,TGTGCCAGCAGCTTAGGCCCCTCTGGAAACACCATATATTTT
TRBV5-1,TRBJ2-7,TRBD1,once,CASSLGDSAYEQYF,TGCGCCAGCAGCTTGGGGGACAGTGCCTACGAGCAGTACTTC
TRBV2,TRBJ1-5,.,.,CASGPSNYQPQHF,TGTGCCAGCGGGCCCAGTAACTATCAGCCCCAGCATTTT
TRBV7-2,TRBJ2-1,.,.,CASSLSSPAYNEQFF,TGTGCCAGCAGCTTAAGCTCGCCGGCATACAATGAGCAGTTCTTC
TRBV30,TRBJ1-2,TRBD1,.,CAWAQTGTGDDTF,TGTGCCTGGGCCCAGACCGGGACAGGTGATGACACCTTC
TRBV3-1/TRBV3-2,TRBJ1-1,.,.,CASTRRGITEAFF,TGTGCCAGCACCCGCAGGGGTATTACTGAAGCTTTCTTT
TRBV18,TRBJ1-5,.,.,CASSPGGLTSEPQHF,TGTGCCAGCTCACCAGGGGGACTGACCTCCGAGCCCCAGCATTTT
TRBV2,TRBJ2-7,.,.,CASTLTEQYF,TGTGCCAGCACCCTGACGGAGCAGTACTTC